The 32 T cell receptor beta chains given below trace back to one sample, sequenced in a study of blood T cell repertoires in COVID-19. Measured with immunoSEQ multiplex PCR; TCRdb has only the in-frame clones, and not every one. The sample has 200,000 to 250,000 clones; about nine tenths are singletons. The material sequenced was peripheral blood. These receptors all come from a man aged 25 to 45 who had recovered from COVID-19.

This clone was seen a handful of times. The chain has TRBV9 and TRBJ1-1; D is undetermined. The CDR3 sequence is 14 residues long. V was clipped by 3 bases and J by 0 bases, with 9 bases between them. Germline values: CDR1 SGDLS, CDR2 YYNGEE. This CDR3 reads CASSAEPMNTEAFF. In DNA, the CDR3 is TGTGCCAGCAGCGCCGAACCTATGAACACTGAAGCTTTCTTT.

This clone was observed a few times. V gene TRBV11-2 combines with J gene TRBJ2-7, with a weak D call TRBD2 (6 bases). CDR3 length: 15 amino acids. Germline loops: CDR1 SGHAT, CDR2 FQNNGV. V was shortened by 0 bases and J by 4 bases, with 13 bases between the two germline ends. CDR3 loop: CASSLDWAGTYEQYF. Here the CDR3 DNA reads TGTGCCAGCAGCTTAGATTGGGCAGGGACTTACGAGCAGTACTTC.

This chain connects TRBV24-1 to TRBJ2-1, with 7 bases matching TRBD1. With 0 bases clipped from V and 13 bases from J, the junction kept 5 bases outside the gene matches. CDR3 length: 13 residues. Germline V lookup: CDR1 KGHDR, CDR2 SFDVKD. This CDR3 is CATSDLKQGEQFF. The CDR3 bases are TGTGCCACCAGTGATTTGAAGCAGGGGGAACAGTTCTTC.

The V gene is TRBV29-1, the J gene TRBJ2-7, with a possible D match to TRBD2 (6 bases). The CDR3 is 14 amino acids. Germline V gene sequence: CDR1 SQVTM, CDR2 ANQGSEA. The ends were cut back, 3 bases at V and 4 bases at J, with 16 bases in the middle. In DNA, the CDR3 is TGCAGCGTTGAGTACCTAGGGACTGAGTACGAGCAGTACTTC. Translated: CSVEYLGTEYEQYF.

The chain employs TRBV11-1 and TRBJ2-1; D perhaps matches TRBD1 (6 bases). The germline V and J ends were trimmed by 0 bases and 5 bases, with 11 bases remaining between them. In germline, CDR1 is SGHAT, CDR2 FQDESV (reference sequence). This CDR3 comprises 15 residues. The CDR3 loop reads CASSLAARGHNEQFF. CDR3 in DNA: TGTGCCAGCAGCTTAGCAGCCAGGGGCCACAATGAGCAGTTCTTC.

The DNA for the CDR3 is TGTGCCAGCAGCTTGGCCGATGGCGGCCTGCAGTACTTC. It is translated as CASSLADGGLQYF. The gene calls are TRBV5-6 and TRBJ2-5; D is ambiguous. The V and J ends lost 0 bases and 11 bases respectively, with 14 bases between them. There are 13 residues in the CDR3. Germline assignment: CDR1 SGHDT and CDR2 YYEEEE.

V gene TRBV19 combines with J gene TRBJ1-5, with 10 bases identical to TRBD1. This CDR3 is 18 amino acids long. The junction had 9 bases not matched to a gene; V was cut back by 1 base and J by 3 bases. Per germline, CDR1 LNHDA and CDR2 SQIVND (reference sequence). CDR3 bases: TGTGCCAGTAGTATAGGGACAGGGGGTGAACCTTACAATCAGCCCCAGCATTTT. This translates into CASSIGTGGEPYNQPQHF.

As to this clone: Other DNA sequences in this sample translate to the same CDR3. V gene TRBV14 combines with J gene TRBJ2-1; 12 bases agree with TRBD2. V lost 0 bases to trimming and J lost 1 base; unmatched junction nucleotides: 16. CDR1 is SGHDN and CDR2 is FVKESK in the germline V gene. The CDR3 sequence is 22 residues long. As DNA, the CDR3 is TGTGCCAGCAGCCAAGATAAACTCCCCTGGACTAGCGGGGAAGGTTCCTACAATGAGCAGTTCTTC. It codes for CASSQDKLPWTSGEGSYNEQFF.

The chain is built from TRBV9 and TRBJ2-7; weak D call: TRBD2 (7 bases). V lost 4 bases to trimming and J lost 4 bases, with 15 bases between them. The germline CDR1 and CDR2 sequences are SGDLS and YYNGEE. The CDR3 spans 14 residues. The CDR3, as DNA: TGTGCCAGCAGCTGGGGGGGCCTTGGATACGAGCAGTACTTC. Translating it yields CASSWGGLGYEQYF.

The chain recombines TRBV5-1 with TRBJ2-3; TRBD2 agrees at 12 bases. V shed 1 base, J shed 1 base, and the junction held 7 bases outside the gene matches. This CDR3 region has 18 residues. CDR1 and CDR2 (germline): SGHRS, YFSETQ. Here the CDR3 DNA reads TGCGCCAGCAGCTTGTCAAGGAGGACTAGCGGGGGCACAGATACGCAGTATTTT. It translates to CASSLSRRTSGGTDTQYF. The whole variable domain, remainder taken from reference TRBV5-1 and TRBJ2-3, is KAGVTQTPRYLIKTRGQQVTLSCSPISGHRSVSWYQQTPGQGLQFLFEYFSETQRNKGNFPGRFSGRQFSNSRSEMNVSTLELGDSALYLCASSLSRRTSGGTDTQYFGPGTRLTVL.

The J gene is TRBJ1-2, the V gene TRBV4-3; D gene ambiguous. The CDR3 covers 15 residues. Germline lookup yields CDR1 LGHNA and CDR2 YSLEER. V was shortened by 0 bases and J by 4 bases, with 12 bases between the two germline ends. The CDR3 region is CASSQETLPLYGYTF. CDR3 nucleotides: TGCGCCAGCAGCCAAGAGACTCTGCCCCTCTATGGCTACACCTTC.

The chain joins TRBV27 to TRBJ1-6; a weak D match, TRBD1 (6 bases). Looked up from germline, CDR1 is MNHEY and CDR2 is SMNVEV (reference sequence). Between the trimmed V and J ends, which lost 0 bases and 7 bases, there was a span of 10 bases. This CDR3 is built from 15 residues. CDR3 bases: TGTGCCAGCAGTTTATCGGACAGCTGGAATTCACCCCTCCACTTT. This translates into CASSLSDSWNSPLHF.

The CDR3 region is CAISAGLAEQETQYF. CDR3 nucleotide sequence: TGTGCCATCAGTGCCGGACTAGCGGAGCAAGAGACCCAGTACTTC. The chain combines TRBV10-3 with TRBJ2-5; 10 positions agree with TRBD2. This CDR3 is built from 15 residues. Germline CDR1 and CDR2: ENHRY and SYGVKD. The V gene end was trimmed by 4 bases and the J gene end by 2 bases; junction bases not matched to a gene: 4.

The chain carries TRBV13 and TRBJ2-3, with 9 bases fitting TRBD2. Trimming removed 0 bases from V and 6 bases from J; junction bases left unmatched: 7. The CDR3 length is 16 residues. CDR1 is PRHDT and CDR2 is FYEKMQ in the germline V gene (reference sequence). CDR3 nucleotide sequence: TGTGCCAGCAGCTTAGGGGACGCGGGGGGGCTGGATACGCAGTATTTT. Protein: CASSLGDAGGLDTQYF.

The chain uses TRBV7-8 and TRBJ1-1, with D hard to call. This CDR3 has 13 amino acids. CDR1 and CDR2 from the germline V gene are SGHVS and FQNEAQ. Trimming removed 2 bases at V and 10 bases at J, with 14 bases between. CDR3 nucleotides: TGTGCCAGCAGCTTACCAGCAACCGGAGGAGCTTTCTTT. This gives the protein CASSLPATGGAFF.

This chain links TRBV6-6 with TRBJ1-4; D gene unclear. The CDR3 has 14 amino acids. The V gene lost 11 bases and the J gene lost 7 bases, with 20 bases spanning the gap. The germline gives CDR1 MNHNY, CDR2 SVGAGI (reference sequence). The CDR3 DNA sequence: TGTGCCGTCCATGCAGGAGGGATACCTGAAAAACTGTTTTTT. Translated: CAVHAGGIPEKLFF.

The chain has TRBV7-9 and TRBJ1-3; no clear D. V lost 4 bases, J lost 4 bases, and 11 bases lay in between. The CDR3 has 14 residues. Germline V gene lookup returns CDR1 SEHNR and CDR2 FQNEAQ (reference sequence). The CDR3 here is CASSSPFRGNTIYF. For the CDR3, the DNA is TGTGCCAGCAGCTCACCTTTTCGGGGAAACACCATATATTTT.

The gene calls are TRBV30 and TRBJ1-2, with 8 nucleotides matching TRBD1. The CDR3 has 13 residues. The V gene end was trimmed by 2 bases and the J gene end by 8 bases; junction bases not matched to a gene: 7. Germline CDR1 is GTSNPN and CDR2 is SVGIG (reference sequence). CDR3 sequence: CAWSHAGGSGYTF. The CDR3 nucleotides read TGTGCCTGGAGTCACGCAGGGGGCAGCGGCTACACCTTC.

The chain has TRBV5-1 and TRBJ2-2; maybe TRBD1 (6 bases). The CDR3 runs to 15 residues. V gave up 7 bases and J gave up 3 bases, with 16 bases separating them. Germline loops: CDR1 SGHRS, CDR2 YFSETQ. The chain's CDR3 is CASGSRTDYTGELFF. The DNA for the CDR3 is TGCGCCAGCGGTTCCAGGACAGACTACACCGGGGAGCTGTTTTTT.

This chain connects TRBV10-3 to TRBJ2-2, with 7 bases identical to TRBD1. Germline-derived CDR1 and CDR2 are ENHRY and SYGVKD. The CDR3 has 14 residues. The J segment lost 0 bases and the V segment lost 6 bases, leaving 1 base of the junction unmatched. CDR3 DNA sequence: TGTGCCATCAGAGGACAGGCGAACACCGGGGAGCTGTTTTTT. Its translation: CAIRGQANTGELFF.

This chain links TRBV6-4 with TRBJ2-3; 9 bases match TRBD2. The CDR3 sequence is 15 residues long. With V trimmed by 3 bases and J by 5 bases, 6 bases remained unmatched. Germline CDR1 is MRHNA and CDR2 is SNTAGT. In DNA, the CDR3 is TGTGCCAGCAGTGAGAGTAGCGGGGGAGGAGATACGCAGTATTTT. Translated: CASSESSGGGDTQYF.

The CDR3 nucleotides are TGTGCCAGCAAAATGGGGGGGGCGCAGTCCTACGAGCAGTACTTC. This translates into CASKMGGAQSYEQYF. This chain links TRBV5-4 with TRBJ2-7, with a weak D call TRBD2 (7 bases). Germline CDR1 SGHNT, CDR2 YYREEE (reference sequence). V was pared by 6 bases and J by 1 base, with 17 bases between. The CDR3 spans 15 residues.

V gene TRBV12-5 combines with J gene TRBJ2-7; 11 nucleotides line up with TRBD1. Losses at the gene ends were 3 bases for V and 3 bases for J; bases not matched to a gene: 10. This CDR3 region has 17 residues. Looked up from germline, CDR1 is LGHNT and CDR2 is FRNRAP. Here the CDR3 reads CASGFRLTGTGGYEQYF. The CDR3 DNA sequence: TGTGCTAGTGGTTTCCGACTGACCGGGACAGGGGGCTACGAGCAGTACTTC.

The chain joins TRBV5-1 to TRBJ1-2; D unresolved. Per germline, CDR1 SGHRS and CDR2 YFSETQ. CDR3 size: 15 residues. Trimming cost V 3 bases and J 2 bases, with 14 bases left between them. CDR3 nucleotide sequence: TGCGCCAGCAGCTCTTCGGCGGGAGCCAACTATGGCTACACCTTC. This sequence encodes CASSSSAGANYGYTF.

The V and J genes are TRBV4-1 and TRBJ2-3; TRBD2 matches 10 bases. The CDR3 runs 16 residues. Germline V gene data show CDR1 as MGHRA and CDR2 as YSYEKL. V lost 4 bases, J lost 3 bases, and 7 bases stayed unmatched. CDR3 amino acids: CASSRERGGRTDTQYF. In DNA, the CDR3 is TGCGCCAGCAGCCGGGAGCGGGGGGGCCGAACAGATACGCAGTATTTT.

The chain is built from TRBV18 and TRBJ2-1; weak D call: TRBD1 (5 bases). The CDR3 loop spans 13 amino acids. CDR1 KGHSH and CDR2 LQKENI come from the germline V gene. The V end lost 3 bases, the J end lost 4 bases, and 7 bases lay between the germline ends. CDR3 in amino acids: CASSPTGYNEQFF. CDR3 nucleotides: TGTGCCAGCTCACCTACAGGTTACAATGAGCAGTTCTTC.

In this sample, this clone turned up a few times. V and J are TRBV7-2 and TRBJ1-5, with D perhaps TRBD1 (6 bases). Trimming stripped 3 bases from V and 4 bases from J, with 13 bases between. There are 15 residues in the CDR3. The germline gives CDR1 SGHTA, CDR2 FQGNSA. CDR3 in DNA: TGTGCCAGCAGCTTTCAGGGGAACAGGAATCAGCCCCAGCATTTT. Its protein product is CASSFQGNRNQPQHF. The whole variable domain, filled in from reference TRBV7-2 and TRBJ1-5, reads GAGVSQSPSNKVTEKGKDVELRCDPISGHTALYWYRQSLGQGLEFLIYFQGNSAPDKSGLPSDRFSAERTGGSVSTLTIQRTQQEDSAVYLCASSFQGNRNQPQHFGDGTRLSIL.

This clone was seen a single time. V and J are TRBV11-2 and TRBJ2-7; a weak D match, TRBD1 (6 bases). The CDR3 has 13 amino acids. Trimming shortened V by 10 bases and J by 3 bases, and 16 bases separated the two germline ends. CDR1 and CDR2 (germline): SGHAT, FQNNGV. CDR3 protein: CATGTGLGYEQYF. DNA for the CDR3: TGTGCCACCGGAACAGGGTTGGGCTACGAGCAGTACTTC.

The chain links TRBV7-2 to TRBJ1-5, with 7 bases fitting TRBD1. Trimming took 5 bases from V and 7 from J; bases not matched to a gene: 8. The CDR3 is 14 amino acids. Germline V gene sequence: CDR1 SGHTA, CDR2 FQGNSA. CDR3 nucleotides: TGTGCCAGCAGCCCGGACAGGTTGGGACAGCCCCAGCATTTT. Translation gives CASSPDRLGQPQHF.

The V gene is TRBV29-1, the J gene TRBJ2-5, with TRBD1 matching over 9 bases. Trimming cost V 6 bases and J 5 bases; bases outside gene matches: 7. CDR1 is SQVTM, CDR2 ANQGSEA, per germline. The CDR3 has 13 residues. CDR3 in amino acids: CSVIQGARETQYF. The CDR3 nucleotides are TGCAGCGTGATACAGGGGGCGAGGGAGACCCAGTACTTC.

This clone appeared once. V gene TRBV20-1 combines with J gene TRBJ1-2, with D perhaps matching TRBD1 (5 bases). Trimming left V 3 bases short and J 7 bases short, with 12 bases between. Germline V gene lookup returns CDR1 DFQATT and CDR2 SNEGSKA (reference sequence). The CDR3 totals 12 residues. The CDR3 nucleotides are TGCAGTGCTAGTGTCCAGGGCGGTGGCTACACCTTC. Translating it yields CSASVQGGGYTF.

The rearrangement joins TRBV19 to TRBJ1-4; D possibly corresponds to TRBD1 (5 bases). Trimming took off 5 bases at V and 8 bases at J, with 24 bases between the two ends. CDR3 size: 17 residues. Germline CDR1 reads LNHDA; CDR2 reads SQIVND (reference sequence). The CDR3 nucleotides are TGTGCCAGTAGTCTAACGTTGGCTCACCGGCGGGGGGAAAAACTGTTTTTT. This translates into CASSLTLAHRRGEKLFF.